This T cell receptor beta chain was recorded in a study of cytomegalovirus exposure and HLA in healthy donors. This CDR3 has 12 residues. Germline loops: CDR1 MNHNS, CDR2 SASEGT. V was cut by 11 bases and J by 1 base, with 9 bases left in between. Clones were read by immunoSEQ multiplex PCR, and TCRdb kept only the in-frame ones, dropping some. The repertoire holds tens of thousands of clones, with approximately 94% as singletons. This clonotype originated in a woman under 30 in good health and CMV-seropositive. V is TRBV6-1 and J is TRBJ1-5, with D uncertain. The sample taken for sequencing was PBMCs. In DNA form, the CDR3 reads TGTGCCGGCTCGAAGAGCAATCAGCCCCAGCATTTT. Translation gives CAGSKSNQPQHF.